Described below is a single TCR beta chain sequence and its context. The antigen remains undetermined. Germline CDR1 reads LGHDT; CDR2 reads YNNKEL (reference sequence). This CDR3 is 12 amino acids long. Trimming removed 0 bases from V and 8 bases from J, with 8 bases in between. TCR beta cDNA libraries had unique molecular identifiers. TCRdb independently ran MiXCR on the PCR reads; one entry per CDR3 protein. Seen here are about 770,000 distinct CDR3 sequences, under 60% observed once, and the top ten hold 4.9%. The data are from a study of post-analysis software for immune sequencing data. As for the study in general: There were relapsing-remitting, secondary progressive and progressive-relapsing multiple sclerosis among the disease courses included.

Study outcomes and limitations: Under F measure analysis, samples from one preparation batch co-clustered strongly. Included in a set of a few TRBV segments more frequent in patients than controls were TRBV5-6, TRBV5-1 and TRBV20-1.

The chain carries TRBV3-1 and TRBJ2-7, with a possible D match to TRBD2 (5 bases). Input material: blood. The origin of this receptor is a girl aged 5 to 17 with multiple sclerosis. The CDR3 protein is CASSQDERKQYF. CDR3 nucleotide sequence: TGTGCCAGCAGCCAAGATGAGCGGAAGCAGTACTTC.